Below are 5 T cell receptor beta chains sequenced from a single sample in a study of siplizumab effects on memory and regulatory T cells. Generated by immunoSEQ multiplex PCR, the TCRdb table keeps only in-frame clones and is missing some. Of roughly 120,000 clones in the sample, roughly nine tenths were seen once. Sample: Tregs sorted from blood. Receptors originate from a human donor in good health.

Worth noting for this clone: The CDR3 carries no conserved terminal phenylalanine or tryptophan, so it likely arises from a read error. No DNA is shown, since the ends of the CDR3 on it are uncertain; the CDR3 is the one TCRdb lists. CDR3 region: CASSEGTSGPGI. The rearrangement joins TRBV2 to TRBJ2-7; the tabulated D call, TRBD2, remains unverified against the DNA. From germline, CDR1 is SNHLY and CDR2 FYNNEI. The CDR3 region is 12 residues in length, termini included.

This chain links TRBV9 with TRBJ2-4; 9 nucleotides align to TRBD1. The CDR3 is 16 amino acids. Germline CDR1 SGDLS, CDR2 YYNGEE. Trimming removed 0 bases from V and 8 bases from J; junction bases left unmatched: 9. The chain's CDR3 is CASSVGRGQGGYIQYF. CDR3 nucleotide sequence: TGTGCCAGCAGCGTAGGGAGGGGACAGGGCGGGTACATTCAGTACTTC.

The V call is TRBV25-1, the J call TRBJ2-3; D possibly corresponds to TRBD1 (6 bases). Germline V lookup: CDR1 MGHDK, CDR2 SYGVNS. The CDR3 sequence is 16 residues long. V was clipped by 1 base and J by 0 bases, with 11 bases between them. The CDR3 loop reads CASSEWGRGSTDTQYF. In nucleotides, the CDR3 is TGTGCCAGCAGTGAATGGGGAAGGGGGAGCACAGATACGCAGTATTTT.

V and J are TRBV10-1 and TRBJ2-2; D possibly matches TRBD1 or TRBD2 (6 bases each). Germline V gives CDR1 WNHNN, CDR2 SYGVQD (reference sequence). The CDR3 contains 15 residues. V gave up 2 bases and J gave up 6 bases, with 13 bases separating them. The CDR3 spells CASSERSEGAGELFF. The CDR3, as DNA: TGCGCCAGCAGTGAGAGGTCGGAGGGGGCCGGGGAGCTGTTTTTT.

The chain links TRBV5-1 to TRBJ2-6; 12 positions match TRBD2. Germline lookup yields CDR1 SGHRS and CDR2 YFSETQ. Trimming cost V 0 bases and J 4 bases; bases outside gene matches: 5. The CDR3 is 18 residues long. The DNA for the CDR3 is TGCGCCAGCAGCTTGGCCGGACTAGCGGGGCCCGGGGCCAACGTCCTGACTTTC. Residues: CASSLAGLAGPGANVLTF.